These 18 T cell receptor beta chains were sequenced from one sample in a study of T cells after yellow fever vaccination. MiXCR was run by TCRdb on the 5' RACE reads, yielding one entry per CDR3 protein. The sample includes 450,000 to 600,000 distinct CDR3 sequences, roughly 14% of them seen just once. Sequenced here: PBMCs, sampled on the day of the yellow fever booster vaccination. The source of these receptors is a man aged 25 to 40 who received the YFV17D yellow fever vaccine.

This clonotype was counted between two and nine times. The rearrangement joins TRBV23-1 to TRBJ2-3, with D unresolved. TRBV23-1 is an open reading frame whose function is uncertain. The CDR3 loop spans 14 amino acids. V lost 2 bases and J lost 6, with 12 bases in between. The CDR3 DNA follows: TGCGCCAGCAGTCAAGCTGGCCCCTTGGATACGCAGTATTTT. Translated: CASSQAGPLDTQYF.

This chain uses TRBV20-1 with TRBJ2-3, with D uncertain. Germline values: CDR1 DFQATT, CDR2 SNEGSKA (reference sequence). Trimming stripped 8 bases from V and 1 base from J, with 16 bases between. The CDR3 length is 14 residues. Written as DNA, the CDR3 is TGCAGTACCCAGGTTGGCCTACGCACAGATACGCAGTATTTT. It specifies CSTQVGLRTDTQYF.

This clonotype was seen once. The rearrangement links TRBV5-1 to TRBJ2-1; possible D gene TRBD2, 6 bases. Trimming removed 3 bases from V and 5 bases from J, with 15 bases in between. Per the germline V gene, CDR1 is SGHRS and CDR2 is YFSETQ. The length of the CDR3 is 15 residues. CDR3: CASSWHGGSDNEQFF. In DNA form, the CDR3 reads TGCGCCAGCAGCTGGCACGGGGGTTCGGACAATGAGCAGTTCTTC.

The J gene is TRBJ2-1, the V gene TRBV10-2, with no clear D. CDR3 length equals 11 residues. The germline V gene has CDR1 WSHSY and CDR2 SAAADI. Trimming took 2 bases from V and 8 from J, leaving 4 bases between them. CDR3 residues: CASSEVDEQFF. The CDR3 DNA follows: TGCGCCAGCAGTGAGGTCGATGAGCAGTTCTTC.

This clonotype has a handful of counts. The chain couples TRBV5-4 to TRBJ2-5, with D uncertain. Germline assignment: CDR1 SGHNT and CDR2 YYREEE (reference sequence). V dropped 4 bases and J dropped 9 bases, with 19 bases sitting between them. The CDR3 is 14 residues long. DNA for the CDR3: TGTGCCAGCAGCGGCAGACTCCAAAACGCGGCCCAGTACTTC. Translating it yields CASSGRLQNAAQYF.

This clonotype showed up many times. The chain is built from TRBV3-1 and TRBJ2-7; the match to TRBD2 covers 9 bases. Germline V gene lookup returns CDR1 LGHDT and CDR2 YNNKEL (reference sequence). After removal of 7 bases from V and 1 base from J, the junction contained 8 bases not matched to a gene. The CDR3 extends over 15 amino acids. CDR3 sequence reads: CASTLSSGNSYEQYF. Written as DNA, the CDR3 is TGTGCCAGCACCCTCTCTAGCGGGAATTCCTACGAGCAGTACTTC.

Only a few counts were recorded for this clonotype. Written as DNA, the CDR3 is TGTGCCAGCAGTATACAGGGGGCGAGGGAGACCCAGTACTTC. It codes for CASSIQGARETQYF. The gene calls are TRBV12-3 or TRBV12-4 and TRBJ2-5; 9 bases align to TRBD1. This CDR3 contains 14 residues. Losses at the gene ends were 5 bases for V and 5 bases for J; bases not matched to a gene: 6.

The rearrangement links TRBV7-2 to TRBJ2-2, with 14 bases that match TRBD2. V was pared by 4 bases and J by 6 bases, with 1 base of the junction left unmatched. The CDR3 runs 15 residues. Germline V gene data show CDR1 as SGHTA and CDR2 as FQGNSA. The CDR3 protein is CASSSGLAGAGELFF. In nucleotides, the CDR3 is TGTGCCAGCAGCTCGGGACTAGCGGGAGCCGGGGAGCTGTTTTTT. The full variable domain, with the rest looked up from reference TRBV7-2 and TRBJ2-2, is GAGVSQSPSNKVTEKGKDVELRCDPISGHTALYWYRQSLGQGLEFLIYFQGNSAPDKSGLPSDRFSAERTGGSVSTLTIQRTQQEDSAVYLCASSSGLAGAGELFFGEGSRLTVL.

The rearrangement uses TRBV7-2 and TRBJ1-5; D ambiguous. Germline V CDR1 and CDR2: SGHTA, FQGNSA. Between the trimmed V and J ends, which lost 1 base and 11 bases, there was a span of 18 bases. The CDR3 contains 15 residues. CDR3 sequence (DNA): TGTGCCAGCAGCTTAGATGGTGTGGACTTGGAGGCCCAGCATTTT. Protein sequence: CASSLDGVDLEAQHF. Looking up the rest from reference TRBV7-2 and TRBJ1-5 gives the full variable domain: GAGVSQSPSNKVTEKGKDVELRCDPISGHTALYWYRQSLGQGLEFLIYFQGNSAPDKSGLPSDRFSAERTGGSVSTLTIQRTQQEDSAVYLCASSLDGVDLEAQHFGDGTRLSIL.

DNA of the CDR3: TGCAGCGTTGGGACAGGGGCAGAGACCCAGTACTTC. It encodes CSVGTGAETQYF. The V and J genes are TRBV29-1 and TRBJ2-5, with 9 bases fitting TRBD1. The trim removed 4 bases at V and 4 bases at J, leaving 1 base unmatched. Germline-derived CDR1 and CDR2 are SQVTM and ANQGSEA. This CDR3 has 12 amino acids.

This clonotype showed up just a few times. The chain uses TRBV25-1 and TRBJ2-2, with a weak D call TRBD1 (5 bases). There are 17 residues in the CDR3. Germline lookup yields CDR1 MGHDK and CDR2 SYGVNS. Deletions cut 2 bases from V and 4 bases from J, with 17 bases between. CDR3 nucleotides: TGTGCCAGCAGTGAACGGTTGGTTGGGGCAATCACCGGGGAGCTGTTTTTT. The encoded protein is CASSERLVGAITGELFF.

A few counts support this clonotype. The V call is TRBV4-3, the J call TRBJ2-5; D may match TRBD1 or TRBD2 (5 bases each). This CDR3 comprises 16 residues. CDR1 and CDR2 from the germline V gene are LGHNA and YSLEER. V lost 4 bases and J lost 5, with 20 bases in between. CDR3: CASSRDLGVGGETQYF. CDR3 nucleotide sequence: TGCGCCAGCAGCCGCGACCTAGGGGTGGGCGGGGAGACCCAGTACTTC.

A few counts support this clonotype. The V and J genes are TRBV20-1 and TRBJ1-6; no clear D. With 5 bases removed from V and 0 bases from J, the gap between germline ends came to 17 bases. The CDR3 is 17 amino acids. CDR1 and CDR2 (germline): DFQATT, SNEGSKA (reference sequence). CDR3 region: CSAARLTRSSYNSPLHF. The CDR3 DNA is TGCAGTGCTGCCAGGTTAACTCGAAGCTCCTATAATTCACCCCTCCACTTT.

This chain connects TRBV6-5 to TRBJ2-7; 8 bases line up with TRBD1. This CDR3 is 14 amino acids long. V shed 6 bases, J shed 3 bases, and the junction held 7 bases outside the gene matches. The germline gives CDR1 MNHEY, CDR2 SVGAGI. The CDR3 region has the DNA TGTGCCAGCAGGACCGGACAGGGACACTACGAGCAGTACTTC. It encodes CASRTGQGHYEQYF.

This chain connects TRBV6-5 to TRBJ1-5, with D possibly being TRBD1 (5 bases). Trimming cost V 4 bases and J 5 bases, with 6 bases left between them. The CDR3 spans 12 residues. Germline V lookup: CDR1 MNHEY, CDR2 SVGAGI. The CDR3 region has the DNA TGTGCCAGCAGTTCGGGGCATCAGCCCCAGCATTTT. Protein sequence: CASSSGHQPQHF.

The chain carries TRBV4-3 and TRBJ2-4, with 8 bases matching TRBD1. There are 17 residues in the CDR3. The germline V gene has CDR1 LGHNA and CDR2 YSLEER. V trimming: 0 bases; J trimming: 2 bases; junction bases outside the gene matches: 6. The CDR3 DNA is TGCGCCAGCAGCCAAGAATTTCAGGGGGCGACCAAAAACATTCAGTACTTC. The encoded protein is CASSQEFQGATKNIQYF.

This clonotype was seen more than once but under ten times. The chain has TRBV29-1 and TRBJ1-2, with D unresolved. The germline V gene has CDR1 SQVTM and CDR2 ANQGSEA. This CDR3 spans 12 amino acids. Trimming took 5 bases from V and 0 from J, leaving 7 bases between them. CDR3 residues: CSVSEANYGYTF. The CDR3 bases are TGCAGCGTTTCCGAAGCTAACTATGGCTACACCTTC.

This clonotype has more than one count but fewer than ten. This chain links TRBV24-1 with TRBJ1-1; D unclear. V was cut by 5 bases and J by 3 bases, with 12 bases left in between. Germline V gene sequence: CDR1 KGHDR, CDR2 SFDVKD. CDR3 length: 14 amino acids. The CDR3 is CATSAMDEYTEAFF. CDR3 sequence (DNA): TGTGCCACCAGTGCAATGGATGAATACACTGAAGCTTTCTTT.